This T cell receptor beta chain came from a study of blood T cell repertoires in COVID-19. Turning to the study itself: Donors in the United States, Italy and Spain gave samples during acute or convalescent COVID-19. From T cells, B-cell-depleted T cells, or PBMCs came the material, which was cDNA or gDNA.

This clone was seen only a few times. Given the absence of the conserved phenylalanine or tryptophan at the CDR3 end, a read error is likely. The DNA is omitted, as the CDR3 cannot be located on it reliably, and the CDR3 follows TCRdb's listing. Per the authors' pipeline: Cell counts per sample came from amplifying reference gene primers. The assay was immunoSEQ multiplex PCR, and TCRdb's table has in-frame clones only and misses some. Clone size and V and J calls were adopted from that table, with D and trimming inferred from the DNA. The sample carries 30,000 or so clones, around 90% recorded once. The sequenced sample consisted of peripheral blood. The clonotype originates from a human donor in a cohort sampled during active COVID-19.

The chain's CDR3 is CASSLGDKAYL. This rearrangement joins TRBV11-2 to TRBJ2-7; the table calls TRBD1, which could not be checked here. Per germline, CDR1 SGHAT and CDR2 FQNNGV. The CDR3 length is 11 residues, termini included.